This TCR beta chain was identified during a study of OX40 agonist ivuxolimab in advanced cancers. In the case of this clone: Antigen specificity is unknown.

Clones were sequenced by immunoSEQ multiplex PCR, and TCRdb holds only the in-frame ones, with some missing. Found here are roughly 86,000 clones, roughly 85% of them singletons; the top ten hold approximately 2%. Overall study findings and caveats: Clonal expansion among partial responders at 0.1-3.0 mg/kg ranked near the lowest.

Deletions cut 8 bases from V and 0 bases from J, with 16 bases between. The germline V gene encodes CDR1 MNHNS and CDR2 SASEGT. The CDR3 totals 15 residues. The TCR was taken from an adult with an advanced solid tumor such as melanoma, head and neck, liver or kidney cancer. The rearrangement joins TRBV6-1 to TRBJ1-2; D is perhaps TRBD1 (5 bases). The sequencing used CD4+ or CD8+ T cells sorted from blood, collected in a trial of the OX40 agonist ivuxolimab. CDR3: CASSGEQRANYGYTF. The CDR3, as DNA: TGTGCCAGCTCGGGGGAACAGAGAGCTAACTATGGCTACACCTTC.